Presented here are 10 T cell receptor beta chains from one specimen sequenced in a study of shared T cell receptors in the human thymus. Generated by immunoSEQ multiplex PCR, the TCRdb table keeps only in-frame clones and is missing some. The sample has 550,000 to 800,000 clones, around 85% seen once; the top ten hold under 0.012%. The same sample was also used in a study of human thymus T cells.

The sample comprised thymocytes. All receptors come from a girl under three years old with a congenital heart defect.

The chain couples TRBV11-2 to TRBJ2-7, with 11 bases aligning to TRBD1. V lost 1 base to trimming and J lost 1 base; unmatched junction nucleotides: 9. The CDR3 is 18 residues long. Germline assignment: CDR1 SGHAT and CDR2 FQNNGV. Here the CDR3 reads CASSLGGTGGFRSYEQYF. The DNA of the CDR3 is TGTGCCAGCAGCTTAGGGGGGACAGGGGGGTTTAGGTCCTACGAGCAGTACTTC.

The chain joins TRBV5-1 to TRBJ1-2, with D possibly matching TRBD1 (5 bases). CDR3 size: 17 residues. In germline, CDR1 is SGHRS, CDR2 YFSETQ. Trimming removed 7 bases from V and 4 bases from J, with 26 bases in between. The CDR3 sequence is CASGAGAVRFPSYGYTF. The CDR3 nucleotides read TGCGCCAGCGGGGCTGGAGCAGTCAGATTCCCCTCCTATGGCTACACCTTC.

This chain uses TRBV4-1 with TRBJ2-3, with TRBD2 identical over 13 bases. The CDR3 sequence is 20 residues long. Per the germline V gene, CDR1 is MGHRA and CDR2 is YSYEKL. J was trimmed by 1 base and V by 0 bases; bases with no gene match: 10. The CDR3 reads CASSQDEGLAGPRGTDTQYF. CDR3 nucleotide sequence: TGCGCCAGCAGCCAAGATGAGGGACTAGCGGGGCCTAGGGGCACAGATACGCAGTATTTT.

The rearrangement uses TRBV4-1 and TRBJ1-4; D unresolved. The V end lost 4 bases, the J end lost 7 bases, and 16 bases lay between the germline ends. Germline V gene lookup returns CDR1 MGHRA and CDR2 YSYEKL. This CDR3 has 15 residues. For the CDR3, the DNA is TGCGCCAGCAGCCCCGGAGCAAGGCGAGGTGAAAAACTGTTTTTT. Translation gives CASSPGARRGEKLFF.

This chain uses TRBV5-1 with TRBJ2-1, with a weak D call TRBD1 (5 bases). The CDR3 consists of 18 residues. V lost 4 bases to trimming and J lost 0 bases, with 20 bases between them. Germline CDR1 SGHRS, CDR2 YFSETQ. The DNA for the CDR3 is TGCGCCAGCAGCCCCATGGACAAAAAAGTGAGCTCCTACAATGAGCAGTTCTTC. This translates into CASSPMDKKVSSYNEQFF.

This chain links TRBV19 with TRBJ2-5; possibly TRBD1 for D (5 bases). Germline CDR1 reads LNHDA; CDR2 reads SQIVND (reference sequence). The CDR3 has 14 residues. V dropped 0 bases and J dropped 2 bases, with 7 bases sitting between them. In nucleotides, the CDR3 is TGTGCCAGTAGTATAGAGTACAGGCAAGAGACCCAGTACTTC. The encoded protein is CASSIEYRQETQYF. The full variable domain, completed using reference TRBV19 and TRBJ2-5, is DGGITQSPKYLFRKEGQNVTLSCEQNLNHDAMYWYRQDPGQGLRLIYYSQIVNDFQKGDIAEGYSVSREKKESFPLTVTSAQKNPTAFYLCASSIEYRQETQYFGPGTRLLVL.

The chain recombines TRBV7-2 with TRBJ2-5, with D unclear. Germline V gives CDR1 SGHTA, CDR2 FQGNSA. Trimming cost V 3 bases and J 2 bases, with 7 bases left between them. CDR3 size: 13 residues. The CDR3 DNA sequence: TGTGCCAGCAGCTTCTCCAGGCAAGAGACCCAGTACTTC. Residues: CASSFSRQETQYF.

This clone occurred once. The V and J genes are TRBV14 and TRBJ1-4, with D possibly being TRBD1 (6 bases). Between the trimmed V and J ends, which lost 4 bases and 0 bases, there was a span of 12 bases. In germline, CDR1 is SGHDN, CDR2 FVKESK. The CDR3 consists of 16 residues. The CDR3 nucleotides read TGTGCCAGCAGCCTCGGGGGGCTTGCAACTAATGAAAAACTGTTTTTT. The encoded protein is CASSLGGLATNEKLFF.

This chain links TRBV27 with TRBJ2-3; 9 bases line up with TRBD1. Germline lookup yields CDR1 MNHEY and CDR2 SMNVEV (reference sequence). The CDR3 covers 16 residues. V gave up 7 bases and J gave up 1 base; unmatched junction bases: 9. The CDR3 protein is CASTPRTGVGTDTQYF. CDR3 DNA: TGTGCCAGCACCCCGAGGACAGGGGTGGGCACAGATACGCAGTATTTT.

A remark on this clone: At one of its ends the junction is not consistent with the germline gene, which may arise from a read error. V usage is TRBV29-1 and J usage is TRBJ1-1, with D maybe TRBD1 (5 bases). The CDR3 runs 13 residues. The germline CDR1 and CDR2 sequences are SQVTM and ANQGSEA. CDR3 sequence (DNA): TGCAGCGTTAGGGGCCTATTGAACGCTGAAGCTTTCTTT. This sequence encodes CSVRGLLNAEAFF. The variable domain in full, completed from reference TRBV29-1 and TRBJ1-1, reads SAVISQKPSRDICQRGTSLTIQCQVDSQVTMMFWYRQQPGQSLTLIATANQGSEATYESGFVIDKFPISRPNLTFSTLTVSNMSPEDSSIYLCSVRGLLNAEAFFGQGTRLTVV.